This T cell receptor (beta chain) derives from a study of identical twins. This clonotype showed up just a few times. Per the germline V gene, CDR1 is MNHEY and CDR2 is SMNVEV (reference sequence). The V segment lost 6 bases and the J segment 1 base; nucleotides outside the gene matches: 4. The CDR3 has 14 amino acids. TCRdb re-derived calls from the 5' RACE reads in MiXCR, one entry per CDR3 protein. The sample has 600,000 to 850,000 distinct CDR3 sequences, about 20% seen once. These data are also associated with another study on T cells expressing NK-cell markers.

The rearrangement links TRBV27 to TRBJ2-7, with 9 bases aligning to TRBD1. Sample: PBMCs. This receptor was taken from a woman between 18 and 29 years old in good health. CDR3 loop: CASRWDRASYEQYF. In DNA form, the CDR3 reads TGTGCCAGCAGGTGGGACAGGGCATCCTACGAGCAGTACTTC.